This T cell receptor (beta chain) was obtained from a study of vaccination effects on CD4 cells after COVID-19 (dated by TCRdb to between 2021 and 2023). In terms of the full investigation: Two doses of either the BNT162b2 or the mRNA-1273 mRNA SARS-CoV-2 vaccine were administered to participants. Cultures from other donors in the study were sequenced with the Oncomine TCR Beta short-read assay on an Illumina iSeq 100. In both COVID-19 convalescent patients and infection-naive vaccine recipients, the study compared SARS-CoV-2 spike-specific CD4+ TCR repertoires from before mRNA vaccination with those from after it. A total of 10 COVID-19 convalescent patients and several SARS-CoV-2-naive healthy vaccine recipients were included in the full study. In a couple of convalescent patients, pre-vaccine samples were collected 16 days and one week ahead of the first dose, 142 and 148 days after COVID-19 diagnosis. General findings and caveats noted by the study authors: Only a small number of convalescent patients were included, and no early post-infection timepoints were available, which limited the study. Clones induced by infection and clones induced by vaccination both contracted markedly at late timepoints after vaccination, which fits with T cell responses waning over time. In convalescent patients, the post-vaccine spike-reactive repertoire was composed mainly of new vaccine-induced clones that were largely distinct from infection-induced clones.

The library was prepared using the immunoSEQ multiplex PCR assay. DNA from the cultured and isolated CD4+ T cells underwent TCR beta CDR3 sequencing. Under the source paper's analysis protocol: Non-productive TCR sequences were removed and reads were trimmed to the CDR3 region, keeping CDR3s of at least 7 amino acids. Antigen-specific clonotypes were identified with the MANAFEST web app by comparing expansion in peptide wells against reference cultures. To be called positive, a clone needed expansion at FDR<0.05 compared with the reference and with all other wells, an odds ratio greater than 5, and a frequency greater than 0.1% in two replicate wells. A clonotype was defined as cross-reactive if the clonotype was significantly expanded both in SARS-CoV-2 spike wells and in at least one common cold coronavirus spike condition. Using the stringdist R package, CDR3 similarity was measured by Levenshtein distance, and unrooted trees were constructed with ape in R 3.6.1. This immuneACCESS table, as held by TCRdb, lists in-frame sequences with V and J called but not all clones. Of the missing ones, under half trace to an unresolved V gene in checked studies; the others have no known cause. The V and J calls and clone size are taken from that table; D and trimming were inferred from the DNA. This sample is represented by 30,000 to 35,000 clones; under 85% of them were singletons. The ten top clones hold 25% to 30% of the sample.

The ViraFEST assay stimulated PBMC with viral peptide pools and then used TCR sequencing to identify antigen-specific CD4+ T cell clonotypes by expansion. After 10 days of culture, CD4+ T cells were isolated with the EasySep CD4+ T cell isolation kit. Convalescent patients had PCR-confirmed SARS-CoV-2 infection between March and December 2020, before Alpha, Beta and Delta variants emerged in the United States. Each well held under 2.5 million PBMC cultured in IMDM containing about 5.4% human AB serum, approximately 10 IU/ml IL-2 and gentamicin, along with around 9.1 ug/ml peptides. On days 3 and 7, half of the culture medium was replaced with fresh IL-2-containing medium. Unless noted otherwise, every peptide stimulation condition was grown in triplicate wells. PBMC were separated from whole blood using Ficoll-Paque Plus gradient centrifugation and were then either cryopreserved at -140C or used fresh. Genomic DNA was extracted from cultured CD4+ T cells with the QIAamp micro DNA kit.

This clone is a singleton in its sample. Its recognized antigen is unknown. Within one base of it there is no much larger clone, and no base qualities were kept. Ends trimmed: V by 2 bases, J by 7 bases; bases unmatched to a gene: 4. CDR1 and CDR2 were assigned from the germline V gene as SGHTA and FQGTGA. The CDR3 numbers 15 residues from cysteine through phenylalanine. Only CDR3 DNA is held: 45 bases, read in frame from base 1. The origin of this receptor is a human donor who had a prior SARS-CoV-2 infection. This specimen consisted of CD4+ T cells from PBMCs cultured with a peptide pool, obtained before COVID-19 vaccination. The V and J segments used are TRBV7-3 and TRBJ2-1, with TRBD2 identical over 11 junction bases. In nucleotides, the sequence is TGTGCCAGCAGCTTATTAGCGGGAGGGTTTAATGAGCAGTTCTTC. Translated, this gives CASSLLAGGFNEQFF.